The clone carrying this T cell receptor (beta chain) has at least ten counts. This CDR3 comprises 17 residues. CDR1 LNHNV and CDR2 YYDKDF come from the germline V gene (reference sequence). The trim removed 4 bases at V and 2 bases at J, leaving 7 bases unmatched. TCRdb re-called the RT-PCR reads through MiXCR, storing one row per CDR3 protein. In the table there are hundreds of thousands of distinct CDR3 sequences, approximately 15% of which are singletons. This clonotype originated in a female donor in good health, serving as a healthy control. The genes are TRBV15 and TRBJ2-1, with 11 bases that match TRBD2. Source material: memory CD4+ T cells from blood. In DNA, the CDR3 is TGTGCCACCAGCACCCCGGGACTAGCGGTTCCCTACAATGAGCAGTTCTTC. Its protein product is CATSTPGLAVPYNEQFF.